The 13 T cell receptor beta chains below come from one sample, sequenced in a study of T cells in Graves' hyperthyroidism and ophthalmopathy (dated by TCRdb to the late 2010s). The library came from multiplex PCR. For sequencing, an Illumina HiSeq 2000 was employed. Amplification of TCR beta CDR3 regions was carried out from RNA transcripts. The first round of RT-PCR for the TCR CDR3 was performed with the HTBI primer set and the Qiagen OneStep RT-PCR kit. TCRdb redid the processing of the public reads, applying fastp at Q25 and MiXCR, and retained in-frame beta chains. Every CDR3 protein is listed once, alongside the most common genes and DNA of its rows. The table for this sample lists around 690,000 distinct CDR3 sequences; about 18% of them were counted only once. The biggest ten clones account for roughly 15% of the sample. Material: blood. These receptors were collected from a man over 45 with Graves' hyperthyroidism.

The rearrangement joins TRBV24-1 to TRBJ2-1; 10 bases line up with TRBD2. CDR1 and CDR2 (germline): KGHDR, SFDVKD. The CDR3 length is 19 residues. The ends lost 4 bases at V and 0 bases at J; junction bases unmatched: 11. Here the CDR3 DNA reads TGTGCCACCAGTGACCGGGCACTAGCGGGATCGAGCTCCTACAATGAGCAGTTCTTC. Its protein is CATSDRALAGSSSYNEQFF.

As to this clonotype: One end of the junction does not line up with germline, which may come from a read error. The chain has TRBV11-2 and TRBJ1-3; D unresolved. In germline, CDR1 is SGHAT, CDR2 FQNNGV. This CDR3 is 15 amino acids long. The CDR3 nucleotides read TGTGCCAGCAGCTTAGGTCGGAGCTCTGGAGACACCATATATTTT. It codes for CASSLGRSSGDTIYF.

The genes are TRBV6-1 and TRBJ2-7; maybe TRBD1 (6 bases). Germline V gene sequence: CDR1 MNHNS, CDR2 SASEGT. Trimming removed 6 bases at V and 7 bases at J, with 13 bases between. CDR3 length equals 12 residues. CDR3 DNA sequence: TGTGCCAGCAGAAACAGGGTGTGGGAGCAGTACTTC. This codes for CASRNRVWEQYF.

There are many counts of this clonotype. The chain joins TRBV12-3 or TRBV12-4 to TRBJ2-2, with 7 bases matching TRBD2. With 6 bases clipped from V and 1 base from J, the junction kept 8 bases outside the gene matches. This CDR3 is built from 16 residues. CDR3 in amino acids: CASSPAGLVNTGELFF. The CDR3 DNA reads TGTGCCAGCAGCCCAGCGGGACTGGTGAACACCGGGGAGCTGTTTTTT.

This clonotype was picked up a small number of times. This sequence joins TRBV11-2 and TRBJ2-7; D is unclear. The CDR3 consists of 15 residues. V lost 3 bases and J 5 bases, leaving 17 bases between the germline ends. Germline V lookup: CDR1 SGHAT, CDR2 FQNNGV. CDR3 amino acids: CASSFQASYSHEQYF. DNA for the CDR3: TGTGCCAGCAGCTTTCAGGCTTCGTATTCCCACGAGCAGTACTTC.

This clonotype was recorded at least ten times. The chain recombines TRBV7-8 with TRBJ2-1; no reliable D call. From germline, CDR1 is SGHVS and CDR2 FQNEAQ. The germline V and J ends were trimmed by 2 bases and 0 bases, with 8 bases remaining between them. This CDR3 has 15 amino acids. DNA of the CDR3: TGTGCCAGCAGCTTACAGGTTGGCTCCTACAATGAGCAGTTCTTC. Its protein product is CASSLQVGSYNEQFF. The full variable domain, its missing parts supplied by reference TRBV7-8 and TRBJ2-1, is GAGVSQSPRYKVAKRGQDVALRCDPISGHVSLFWYQQALGQGPEFLTYFQNEAQLDKSGLPSDRFFAERPEGSVSTLKIQRTQQEDSAVYLCASSLQVGSYNEQFFGPGTRLTVL.

This clonotype was counted ten times or more. The chain uses TRBV19 and TRBJ1-1; 11 nucleotides align to TRBD1. This CDR3 has 16 residues. Germline V gives CDR1 LNHDA, CDR2 SQIVND (reference sequence). Germline trimming cut 3 bases from V and 3 bases from J; bases unmatched to any gene: 6. CDR3 in amino acids: CASSIWTGGWDTEAFF. The CDR3, as DNA: TGTGCCAGTAGTATTTGGACAGGGGGCTGGGACACTGAAGCTTTCTTT.

The chain employs TRBV12-5 and TRBJ2-7; perhaps TRBD2 as D (6 bases). The CDR3 is made up of 14 amino acids. Looked up from germline, CDR1 is LGHNT and CDR2 is FRNRAP. V lost 7 bases to trimming and J lost 0 bases, with 13 bases between them. The DNA of the CDR3 is TGTGCTAGTGCCCGTAGCGGTAACTCCTACGAGCAGTACTTC. Residues: CASARSGNSYEQYF.

This clonotype was seen ten or more times. The rearrangement uses TRBV28 and TRBJ2-3; 14 bases align to TRBD2. Trimming took 4 bases from V and 2 from J; bases not matched to a gene: 2. This CDR3 contains 16 residues. Germline V CDR1 and CDR2: MDHEN, SYDVKM. The CDR3 nucleotides read TGTGCCAGCAGTTCGACTAGCGGGAGGGTCACAGATACGCAGTATTTT. Its translation: CASSSTSGRVTDTQYF.

This clonotype was observed a handful of times. This chain links TRBV20-1 with TRBJ2-7, with unresolved D. The CDR3 runs 13 residues. Trimming pared 6 bases from V and 4 bases from J, leaving 16 bases between. The germline CDR1 and CDR2 sequences are DFQATT and SNEGSKA (reference sequence). CDR3 sequence (DNA): TGCAGTGCCCCCCGGGCCGGGCTATACGAGCAGTACTTC. It encodes CSAPRAGLYEQYF.

This clonotype occurred many times. The V and J genes are TRBV11-2 and TRBJ1-2, with 7 bases lining up with TRBD1. V shed 5 bases, J shed 7 bases, and the junction held 10 bases outside the gene matches. The germline gives CDR1 SGHAT, CDR2 FQNNGV. CDR3 size: 14 residues. In nucleotides, the CDR3 is TGTGCCAGCAGCCCAGTCGGGACAGTCCGTGGCTACACCTTC. Its protein product is CASSPVGTVRGYTF. The full variable domain, completed using reference TRBV11-2 and TRBJ1-2, is EAGVAQSPRYKIIEKRQSVAFWCNPISGHATLYWYQQILGQGPKLLIQFQNNGVVDDSQLPKDRFSAERLKGVDSTLKIQPAKLEDSAVYLCASSPVGTVRGYTFGSGTRLTVV.

This clonotype was seen only a few times. The CDR3 sequence is CASSNGAVTTQETQYF. The DNA of the CDR3 is TGTGCCAGCAGCAATGGGGCAGTCACCACCCAAGAGACCCAGTACTTC. The rearrangement links TRBV5-8 to TRBJ2-5, with D possibly TRBD1 on 5 matching bases. CDR1 SGHTS and CDR2 YDEGEE come from the germline V gene. Trimming shortened V by 4 bases and J by 1 base, and 17 bases separated the two germline ends. This CDR3 is 16 amino acids long.

This clonotype has ten or more counts. This chain uses TRBV7-2 with TRBJ2-5; D unresolved. V was cut by 6 bases and J by 4 bases, with 24 bases left in between. Germline V gives CDR1 SGHTA, CDR2 FQGNSA. The CDR3 contains 17 residues. DNA of the CDR3: TGTGCCAGCAGACCTATAGGCACTACGTCTTGGCTAGAGACCCAGTACTTC. Encoded protein: CASRPIGTTSWLETQYF.